The table lists the clone carrying this T cell receptor beta chain with many counts. Time point meaning: before trial treatment. Primers used for first-strand cDNA, a TRAV- and TRBV-specific set, covered both alpha and beta chains. TCR amplification ran approximately 22 PCR cycles using constant-region and V-primer adapter primers. TCRdb re-called the reads through MiXCR, storing one row per CDR3 protein. Of 54,000 or so distinct CDR3 sequences listed, 25% are singletons. The sample is drawn from a study of low-dose radiotherapy and immunotherapy resistance in tumors. Turning to the study itself: Radiation delivery to Cohort 1 consisted of 0.5 Gy per fraction every 2 weeks, summing to 6.5 Gy. Every six weeks patients received intravenous ipilimumab 1 mg/kg, and every two weeks they received intravenous nivolumab 240 mg.

The germline V gene has CDR1 SGHAT and CDR2 FQNNGV. Trimming at V came to 0 bases and at J to 5 bases, leaving 2 bases not matched to a gene. The CDR3 is 15 residues long. The gene calls are TRBV11-2 and TRBJ2-1, with TRBD2 matching over 9 bases. The sample consisted of PBMCs, taken before treatment. The TCR comes from a male donor with prostate cancer. CDR3 region: CASSLEAGGNNEQFF. The CDR3 nucleotides are TGTGCCAGCAGCTTAGAGGCGGGAGGGAACAATGAGCAGTTCTTC.